The T cell receptor beta chain under discussion was sequenced for a study of T cells after posttransplantation cyclophosphamide. The method was immunoSEQ multiplex PCR; TCRdb's version includes in-frame clones alone and lacks a portion of them. The specimen has 6,500 to 9,500 clones, none found just once. The germline gives CDR1 MRHNA, CDR2 SNTAGT. J gave up 1 base and V 11 bases, and 15 bases lay outside the gene matches. The CDR3 sequence is 16 residues long. Busulfan-fludarabine conditioning, marrow transplant, and cyclophosphamide on days +3 and +4 were administered. There are many counts of this clone. Its antigen is undetermined. Findings and caveats of the study: Blood and skin or GI T cell repertoires showed limited TRB overlap.

The chain recombines TRBV6-4 with TRBJ2-3; 7 bases fit TRBD1. The specimen comprised PBMCs, sampled after allogeneic stem cell transplant with posttransplant cyclophosphamide. The receptor was isolated from a male patient aged 50 to 59 who received an allogeneic stem cell transplant from an unrelated donor, was CMV-positive, and had acute GVHD only. Some T cells may be graft donor cells. The DNA for the CDR3 is TGTGCCCCCAGGGGGACAAGACCTGCTGGCACAGATACGCAGTATTTT. Its protein product is CAPRGTRPAGTDTQYF.